The next 4 T cell receptor beta chains were all read from a single sample in a study of T cells in tumors after PD-1 blockade. The method was immunoSEQ multiplex PCR; TCRdb's version includes in-frame clones alone and lacks a portion of them. The sample carries over 60,000 clones, approximately 74% recorded once. The input for sequencing was PBMCs, taken after anti-PD-1 treatment. The source of these receptors is a human donor with basal cell carcinoma.

V and J are TRBV28 and TRBJ1-1, with D perhaps matching TRBD1 (5 bases). In germline, CDR1 is MDHEN, CDR2 SYDVKM. Between the trimmed V and J ends, which lost 7 bases and 4 bases, there was a span of 10 bases. This CDR3 is 12 amino acids long. The CDR3 DNA reads as TGTGCCAGCATGGCGGGGCTCACTGAAGCTTTCTTT. This gives the protein CASMAGLTEAFF.

V usage is TRBV11-2 and J usage is TRBJ1-1, with D tentatively TRBD1 (6 bases). The germline CDR1 and CDR2 sequences are SGHAT and FQNNGV. V lost 2 bases to trimming and J lost 0 bases, with 19 bases between them. The CDR3 runs 18 residues. CDR3 sequence: CASSLILKQGRMNTEAFF. CDR3 in DNA: TGTGCCAGCAGCTTAATTTTGAAACAGGGCCGGATGAACACTGAAGCTTTCTTT.

V is TRBV4-1 and J is TRBJ1-1; no reliable D call. This CDR3 is built from 12 residues. Deletions cut 4 bases from V and 4 bases from J, with 7 bases between. The germline CDR1 and CDR2 sequences are MGHRA and YSYEKL. The CDR3: CASSRPGTEAFF. For the CDR3, the DNA is TGCGCCAGCAGCCGTCCCGGCACTGAAGCTTTCTTT.

The chain has TRBV3-1 (or the pseudogene TRBV3-2) and TRBJ2-7; 7 nucleotides match TRBD2. Per the germline V gene, CDR1 is LGHDT and CDR2 is YNNKEL (reference sequence). The ends lost 1 base at V and 3 bases at J; junction bases unmatched: 6. CDR3 length: 15 residues. The CDR3 nucleotides are TGTGCCAGCAGCCAAGCGGGAGGCGGGTACTACGAGCAGTACTTC. Translation: CASSQAGGGYYEQYF.